This TCR beta chain is from a study of cytomegalovirus exposure and HLA in healthy donors. Study observations and caveats: Only CMV serostatus was available as immune exposure information. Some highly shared sequence variants likely arose as a pipeline artifact.

As concerns this clone: Its antigen is unidentified.

Unrecorded immune exposures were likely, despite nominal health at sampling. The CDR3 has 12 residues. V was pared by 4 bases and J by 11 bases, with 9 bases between. Germline CDR1 and CDR2: MNHEY and SVGAGI. The primer mix had 60 Vbeta and 13 Jbeta primers. Per the original data handling: In a later analysis, 10 million to 11 million of some 80 million unique beta chains occurred in at least two donors. Method: immunoSEQ multiplex PCR; TCRdb's copy keeps in-frame clones and lacks some. V and J calls plus clone size are reproduced from that table; the DNA served to infer D and trimming. The repertoire has fewer than 150,000 clones, approximately 80% of them found once; the top ten carry 7.5% to 9%.

The sample consisted of PBMCs. The clonotype originates from a female donor in good health and CMV-seropositive. This rearrangement joins TRBV6-5 to TRBJ1-6, with D maybe TRBD1 (6 bases). The CDR3 nucleotides read TGTGCCAGCAGTTTTCCAGGGGCACCCCTCCACTTT. This sequence encodes CASSFPGAPLHF.